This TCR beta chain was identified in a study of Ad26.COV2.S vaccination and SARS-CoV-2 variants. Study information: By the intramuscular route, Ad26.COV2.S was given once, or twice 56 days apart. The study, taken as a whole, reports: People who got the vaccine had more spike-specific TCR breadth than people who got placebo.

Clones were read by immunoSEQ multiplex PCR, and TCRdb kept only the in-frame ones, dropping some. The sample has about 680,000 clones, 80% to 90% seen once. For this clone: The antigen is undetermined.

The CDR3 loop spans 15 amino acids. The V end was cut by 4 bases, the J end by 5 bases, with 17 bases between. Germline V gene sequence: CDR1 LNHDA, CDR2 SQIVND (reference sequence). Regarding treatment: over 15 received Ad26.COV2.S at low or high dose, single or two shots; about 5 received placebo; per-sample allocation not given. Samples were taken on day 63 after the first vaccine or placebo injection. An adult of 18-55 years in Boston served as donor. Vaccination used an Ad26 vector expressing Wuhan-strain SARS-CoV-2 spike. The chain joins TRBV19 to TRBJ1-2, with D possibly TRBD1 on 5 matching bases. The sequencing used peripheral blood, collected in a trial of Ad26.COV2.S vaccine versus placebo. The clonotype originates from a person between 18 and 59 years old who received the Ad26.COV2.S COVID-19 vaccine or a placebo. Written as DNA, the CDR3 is TGTGCCAGTAGTACCCGCCTTGGAGGGACTTATGGCTACACCTTC. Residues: CASSTRLGGTYGYTF.